This is a list of T cell receptor beta chains from one sample in a study of blood T cell repertoires in COVID-19. Profiling relied on immunoSEQ multiplex PCR, and the TCRdb table lists in-frame clones only, not all of them. The sample includes roughly 230,000 clones, 85% seen only once; the top ten take 5% to 8%. The sample was peripheral blood. All receptors come from a woman aged 55-69 years with active or convalescent COVID-19. Each CDR3 is given with its conserved first and last residue. Fields, in order: V gene, J gene, clone size, D gene, CDR3 protein, CDR3 DNA. A D gene is named only where the DNA matches it firmly. Size values are once, few and many counts, or a class for expanded clones, and some rows have none.

V: TRBV30
J: TRBJ1-1
size: NA
D: NA
CDR3: CAWSVDGTLNTEAFF
DNA: TGTGCCTGGAGTGTAGATGGCACGCTGAACACTGAAGCTTTCTTT

V: TRBV13
J: TRBJ2-3
size: NA
D: NA
CDR3: CASSLSYPTDTQYF
DNA: TGTGCCAGCAGCTTGTCCTATCCCACAGATACGCAGTATTTT

V: TRBV18
J: TRBJ2-6
size: NA
D: NA
CDR3: CASSPAAGSGANVLTF
DNA: TGTGCCAGCTCACCTGCGGCGGGATCAGGGGCCAACGTCCTGACTTTC

V: TRBV6-5
J: TRBJ2-3
size: few
D: TRBD2
CDR3: CASSSRTSGRVDTQYF
DNA: TGTGCCAGCAGTTCTCGGACTAGCGGGAGGGTTGATACGCAGTATTTT

V: TRBV5-1
J: TRBJ2-1
size: NA
D: TRBD1
CDR3: CASSQGRGQDTYNEQFF
DNA: TGCGCCAGCAGTCAGGGACGCGGACAGGACACCTACAATGAGCAGTTCTTC

V: TRBV3-1/TRBV3-2
J: TRBJ2-4
size: NA
D: TRBD2
CDR3: CASSATSGGAGKNIQYF
DNA: TGTGCCAGCAGCGCGACTAGCGGGGGGGCGGGCAAAAACATTCAGTACTTC

V: TRBV7-9
J: TRBJ1-3
size: NA
D: TRBD1
CDR3: CASSLDRSANTIYF
DNA: TGTGCCAGCAGCTTGGACAGGTCCGCAAACACCATATATTTT

V: TRBV11-3
J: TRBJ1-2
size: NA
D: NA
CDR3: CASSLATSGEGGYTF
DNA: TGTGCCAGCAGCTTAGCGACTTCAGGGGAGGGTGGCTACACCTTC

V: TRBV6-1
J: TRBJ2-5
size: NA
D: TRBD2
CDR3: CASSEVGLAGGRETQYF
DNA: TGTGCCAGCAGTGAAGTGGGACTAGCGGGAGGGCGGGAGACCCAGTACTTC

V: TRBV6-5
J: TRBJ2-5
size: NA
D: NA
CDR3: CASSPFDSRETQYF
DNA: TGTGCCAGCAGTCCATTCGACTCTCGGGAGACCCAGTACTTC

V: TRBV28
J: TRBJ1-6
size: NA
D: TRBD1
CDR3: CASSSRQGFGSPLHF
DNA: TGTGCCAGCAGTTCCCGACAGGGGTTCGGTTCACCCCTCCACTTT

V: TRBV28
J: TRBJ1-6
size: NA
D: TRBD1
CDR3: CASSIRQGNSPLHF
DNA: TGTGCCAGCAGTATTAGACAGGGTAATTCACCCCTCCACTTT

V: TRBV11-3
J: TRBJ1-1
size: NA
D: NA
CDR3: CASSSRVGTEAFF
DNA: TGTGCCAGCAGTTCCAGGGTAGGCACTGAAGCTTTCTTT

V: TRBV7-2
J: TRBJ2-5
size: few
D: TRBD2
CDR3: CASSLVSGRGETQYF
DNA: TGTGCCAGCAGCTTAGTAAGCGGGAGAGGTGAGACCCAGTACTTC

V: TRBV11-3
J: TRBJ2-5
size: NA
D: TRBD2
CDR3: CASSPGTSALGETQYF
DNA: TGTGCCAGCAGCCCCGGGACTAGCGCCTTGGGGGAGACCCAGTACTTC